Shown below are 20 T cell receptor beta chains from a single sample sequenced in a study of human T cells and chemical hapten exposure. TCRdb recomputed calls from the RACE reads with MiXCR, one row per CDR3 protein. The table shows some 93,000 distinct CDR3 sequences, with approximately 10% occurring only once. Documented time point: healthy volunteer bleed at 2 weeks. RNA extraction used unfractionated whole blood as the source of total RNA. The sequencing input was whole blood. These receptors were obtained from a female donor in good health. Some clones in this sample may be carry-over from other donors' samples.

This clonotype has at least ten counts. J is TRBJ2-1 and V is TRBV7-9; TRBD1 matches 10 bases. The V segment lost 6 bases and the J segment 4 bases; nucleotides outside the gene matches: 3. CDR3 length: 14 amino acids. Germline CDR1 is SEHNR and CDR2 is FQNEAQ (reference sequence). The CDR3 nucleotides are TGTGCCAGCAGGCGACAGGGGGCATACAATGAGCAGTTCTTC. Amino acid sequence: CASRRQGAYNEQFF.

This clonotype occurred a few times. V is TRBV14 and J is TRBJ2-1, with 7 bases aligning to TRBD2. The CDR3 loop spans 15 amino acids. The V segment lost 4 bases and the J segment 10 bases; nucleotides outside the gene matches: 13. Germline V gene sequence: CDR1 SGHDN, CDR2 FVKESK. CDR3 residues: CASSRLGGTGREQFF. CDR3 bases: TGTGCCAGCAGCCGTTTAGGCGGGACCGGGAGGGAGCAGTTCTTC. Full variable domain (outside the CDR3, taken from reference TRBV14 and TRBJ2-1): EAGVTQFPSHSVIEKGQTVTLRCDPISGHDNLYWYRRVMGKEIKFLLHFVKESKQDESGMPNNRFLAERTGGTYSTLKVQPAELEDSGVYFCASSRLGGTGREQFFGPGTRLTVL.

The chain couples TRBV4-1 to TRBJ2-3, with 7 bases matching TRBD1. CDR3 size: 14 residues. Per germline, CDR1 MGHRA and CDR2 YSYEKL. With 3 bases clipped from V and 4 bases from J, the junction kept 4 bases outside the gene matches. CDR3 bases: TGCGCCAGCAGCCAGTCTCAGGGGGCAGATACGCAGTATTTT. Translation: CASSQSQGADTQYF.

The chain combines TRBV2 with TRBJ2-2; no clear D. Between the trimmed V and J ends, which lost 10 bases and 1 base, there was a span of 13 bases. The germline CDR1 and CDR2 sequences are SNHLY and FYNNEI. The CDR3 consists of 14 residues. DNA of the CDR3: TGTGCCACCCAGACTTGGAAGAACACCGGGGAGCTGTTTTTT. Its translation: CATQTWKNTGELFF.

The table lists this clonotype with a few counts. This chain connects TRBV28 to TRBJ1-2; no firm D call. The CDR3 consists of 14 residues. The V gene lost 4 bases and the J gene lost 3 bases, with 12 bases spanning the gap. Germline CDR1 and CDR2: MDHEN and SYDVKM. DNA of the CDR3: TGTGCCAGCAGTTATATCCTTGGAGACTATGGCTACACCTTC. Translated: CASSYILGDYGYTF.

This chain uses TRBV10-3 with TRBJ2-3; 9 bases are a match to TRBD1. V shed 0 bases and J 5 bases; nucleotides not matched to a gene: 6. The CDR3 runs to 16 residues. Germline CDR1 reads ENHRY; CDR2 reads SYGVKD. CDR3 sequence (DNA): TGTGCCATCAGTGAGTCGGGGGGACAGGGAGAAGATACGCAGTATTTT. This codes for CAISESGGQGEDTQYF.

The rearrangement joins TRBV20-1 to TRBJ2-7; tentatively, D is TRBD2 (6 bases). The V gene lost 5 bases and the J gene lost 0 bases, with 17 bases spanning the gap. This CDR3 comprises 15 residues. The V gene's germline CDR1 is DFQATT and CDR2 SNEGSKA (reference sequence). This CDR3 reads CSAPEGGVISYEQYF. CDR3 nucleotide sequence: TGCAGTGCTCCCGAAGGCGGGGTAATCTCCTACGAGCAGTACTTC.

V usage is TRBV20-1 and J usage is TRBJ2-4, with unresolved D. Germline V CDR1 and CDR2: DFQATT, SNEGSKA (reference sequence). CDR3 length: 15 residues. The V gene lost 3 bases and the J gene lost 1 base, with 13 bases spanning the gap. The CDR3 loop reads CSARLPVTAKNIQYF. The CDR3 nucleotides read TGCAGTGCTAGGTTGCCAGTAACGGCCAAAAACATTCAGTACTTC.

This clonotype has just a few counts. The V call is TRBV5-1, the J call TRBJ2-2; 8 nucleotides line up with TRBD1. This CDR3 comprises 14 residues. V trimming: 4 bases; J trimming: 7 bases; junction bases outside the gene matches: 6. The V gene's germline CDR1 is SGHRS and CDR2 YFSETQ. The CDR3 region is CASSIGQGFGELFF. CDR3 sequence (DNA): TGCGCCAGCAGCATAGGACAGGGCTTCGGGGAGCTGTTTTTT.

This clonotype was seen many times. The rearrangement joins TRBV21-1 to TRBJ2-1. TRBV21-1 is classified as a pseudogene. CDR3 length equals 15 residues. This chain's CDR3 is CASSKARPSYNEQFF. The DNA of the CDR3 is TGTGCCAGCAGCAAGGCCAGGCCCTCCTACAATGAGCAGTTCTTC.

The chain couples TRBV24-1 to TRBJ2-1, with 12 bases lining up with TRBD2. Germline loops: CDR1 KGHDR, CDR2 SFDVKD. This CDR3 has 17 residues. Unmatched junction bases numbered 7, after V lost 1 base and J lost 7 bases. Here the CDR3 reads CATSDLEASGRGNEQFF. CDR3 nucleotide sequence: TGTGCCACCAGTGATTTAGAGGCTAGCGGGAGGGGTAATGAGCAGTTCTTC.

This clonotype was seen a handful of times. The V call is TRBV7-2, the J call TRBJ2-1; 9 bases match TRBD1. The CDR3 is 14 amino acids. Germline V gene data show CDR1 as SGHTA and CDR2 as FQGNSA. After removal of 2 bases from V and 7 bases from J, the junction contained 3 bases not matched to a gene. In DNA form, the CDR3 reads TGTGCCAGCAGCTTATGGACAGGGGCGAATGAGCAGTTCTTC. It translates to CASSLWTGANEQFF.

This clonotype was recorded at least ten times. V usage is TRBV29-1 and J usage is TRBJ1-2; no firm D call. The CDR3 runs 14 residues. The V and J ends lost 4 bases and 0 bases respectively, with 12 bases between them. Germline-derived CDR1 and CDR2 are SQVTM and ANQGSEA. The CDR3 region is CSVVVLGTNYGYTF. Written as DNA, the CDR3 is TGCAGCGTTGTTGTTTTGGGGACTAACTATGGCTACACCTTC.

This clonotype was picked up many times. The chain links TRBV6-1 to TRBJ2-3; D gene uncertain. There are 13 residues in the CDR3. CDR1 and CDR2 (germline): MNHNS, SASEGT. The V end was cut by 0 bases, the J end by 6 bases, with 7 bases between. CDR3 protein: CASSEARADTQYF. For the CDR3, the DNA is TGTGCCAGCAGTGAAGCAAGGGCGGATACGCAGTATTTT.

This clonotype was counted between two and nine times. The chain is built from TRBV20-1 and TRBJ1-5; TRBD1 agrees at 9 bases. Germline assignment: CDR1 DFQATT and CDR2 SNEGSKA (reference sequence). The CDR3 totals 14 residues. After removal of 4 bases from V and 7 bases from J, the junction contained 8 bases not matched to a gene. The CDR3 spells CSAKAGQGGQPQHF. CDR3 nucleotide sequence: TGCAGTGCTAAGGCGGGACAGGGCGGACAGCCCCAGCATTTT.

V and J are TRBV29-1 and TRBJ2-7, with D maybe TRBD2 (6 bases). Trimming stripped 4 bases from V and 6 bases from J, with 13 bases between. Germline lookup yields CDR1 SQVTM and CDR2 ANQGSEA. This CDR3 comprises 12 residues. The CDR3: CSVAVGSFEQYF. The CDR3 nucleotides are TGCAGCGTTGCGGTCGGGAGCTTCGAGCAGTACTTC.

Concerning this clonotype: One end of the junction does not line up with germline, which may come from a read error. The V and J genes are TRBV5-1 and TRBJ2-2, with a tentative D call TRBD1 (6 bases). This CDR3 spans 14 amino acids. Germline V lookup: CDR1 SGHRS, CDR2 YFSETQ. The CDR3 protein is CTSNRDSNTGELFF. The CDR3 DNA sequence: TGCACCAGCAACAGGGATTCGAACACCGGGGAGCTGTTTTTT.

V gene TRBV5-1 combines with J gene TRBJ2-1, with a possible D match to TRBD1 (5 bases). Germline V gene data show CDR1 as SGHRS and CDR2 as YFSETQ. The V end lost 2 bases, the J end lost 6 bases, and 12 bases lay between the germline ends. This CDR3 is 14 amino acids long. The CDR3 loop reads CASSFIAGFNEQFF. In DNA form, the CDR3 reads TGCGCCAGCAGCTTCATCGCAGGGTTCAATGAGCAGTTCTTC.

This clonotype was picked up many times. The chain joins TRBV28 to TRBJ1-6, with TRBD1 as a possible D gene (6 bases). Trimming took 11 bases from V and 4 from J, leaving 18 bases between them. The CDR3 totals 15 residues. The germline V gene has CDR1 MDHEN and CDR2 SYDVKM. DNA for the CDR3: TGTGCCTCCACCCCGCGGACAGCGTATAATTCACCCCTCCACTTT. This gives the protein CASTPRTAYNSPLHF.

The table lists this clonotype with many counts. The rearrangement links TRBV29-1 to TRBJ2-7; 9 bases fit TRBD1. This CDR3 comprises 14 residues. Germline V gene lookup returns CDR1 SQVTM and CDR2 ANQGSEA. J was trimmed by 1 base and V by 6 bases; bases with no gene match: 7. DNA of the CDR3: TGCAGCGTCGAACTAGGGACAGGGTCCTACGAGCAGTACTTC. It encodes CSVELGTGSYEQYF.